This entry concerns a single TCR beta chain. MiXCR was run by TCRdb on the 5' RACE reads, yielding one entry per CDR3 protein. The sample records some 43,000 distinct CDR3 sequences, about 19% being singletons. This record belongs to a study of chronic HIV infection and antiretroviral therapy. Germline V lookup: CDR1 SNHLY, CDR2 FYNNEI. V lost 4 bases, J lost 7 bases, and 14 bases lay in between. This CDR3 has 14 amino acids. V usage is TRBV2 and J usage is TRBJ1-3; D is ambiguous. The sequence derives from an adult who had HIV and had not received antiretroviral therapy, or was an uninfected healthy control (not recorded which). Sample: peripheral blood. The CDR3 nucleotides are TGTGCCAGCAGTGCGTACCTTGCAAGGAACACCATATATTTT. Translation gives CASSAYLARNTIYF. Filled out from reference TRBV2 and TRBJ1-3, the complete variable domain reads EPEVTQTPSHQVTQMGQEVILRCVPISNHLYFYWYRQILGQKVEFLVSFYNNEISEKSEIFDDQFSVERPDGSNFTLKIRSTKLEDSAMYFCASSAYLARNTIYFGEGSWLTVV.